This T cell receptor (beta chain) was sequenced during a study of spatial heterogeneity in lung cancer. Germline-derived CDR1 and CDR2 are SGHTA and FQGTGA. V dropped 6 bases and J dropped 2; count of bases not matched to a gene: 6. The CDR3 covers 14 residues. MiXCR, run by TCRdb on the 5' RACE reads, gives a single entry per CDR3 protein. This table has some 41,000 distinct CDR3 sequences, roughly a tenth appearing once. Noted time point: blood at routine non-recurrence follow-up after resection. This TCR derives from a female donor with early-stage non-small cell lung cancer. The J gene is TRBJ2-5, the V gene TRBV7-3, with 7 bases identical to TRBD2. Sequenced material: PBMCs, taken at follow-up. CDR3 coding DNA: TGTGCCAGCAGTCCGGCGGGGGAGCAAGAGACCCAGTACTTC. The encoded protein is CASSPAGEQETQYF.